This is a list of T cell receptor beta chains from one sample in a study of T cell responses to AZD1222 COVID-19 vaccine. Measured with immunoSEQ multiplex PCR; TCRdb has only the in-frame clones, and not every one. Among approximately 82,000 clones, approximately 90% were seen once, and the ten largest hold roughly 3%. The sequencing here drew on peripheral blood, taken 28 days after the second AZD1222 dose. The receptors shown here come from an adult who received the AZD1222 COVID-19 vaccine. CDR3s include the opening cysteine and the closing phenylalanine or tryptophan. Fields, in order: V gene, clone size, D gene, J gene, CDR3 DNA, CDR3 protein. A D gene is named only where the DNA matches it firmly. The listing skips clone size in some rows; elsewhere it reads once, few, many or a size class.

>TRBV4-1|once|NA|TRBJ1-2
TGCGCCAGCAGCCAAGTCTTCGCAGTGAAATCATATGGCTACACCTTC
CASSQVFAVKSYGYTF
>TRBV6-2/TRBV6-3|NA|NA|TRBJ2-3
TGTGCCAGCAGCCGTTCAGATACGCAGTATTTT
CASSRSDTQYF
>TRBV30|NA|NA|TRBJ1-4
TGTGCCTGGAGGGGGGGGCCTGGGGAAAAACTGTTTTTT
CAWRGGPGEKLFF
>TRBV29-1|NA|NA|TRBJ1-1
TGCAGCGTTGTCCCCCACGGGGGTGATACTGAAGCTTTCTTT
CSVVPHGGDTEAFF
>TRBV7-8|NA|NA|TRBJ2-5
TGTGCCAGCAGCTTAGACGGCAGAGGAGAGACCCAGTACTTC
CASSLDGRGETQYF
>TRBV30|NA|NA|TRBJ1-1
TGTGCCTGGAGTGTACGTGGGGTGAACACTGAAGCTTTCTTT
CAWSVRGVNTEAFF
>TRBV2|NA|TRBD1|TRBJ1-1
TGTGCCAGCAGCGAGACAGGGGTAGCTTTCTTT
CASSETGVAFF
>TRBV5-6|NA|NA|TRBJ1-1
TGTGCCAGCAGCTTTATTGGACAGTTTGAAGCTTTCTTT
CASSFIGQFEAFF
>TRBV18|NA|TRBD2|TRBJ2-7
TGTGCCAGCTCACCACCGGCGGGGGGACTGTACGAGCAGTACTTC
CASSPPAGGLYEQYF
>TRBV2|NA|NA|TRBJ1-1
TGTGCCAGCAGTGTAATTGTGAGGGCTGAAGCTTTCTTT
CASSVIVRAEAFF
>TRBV30|NA|NA|TRBJ1-6
TGTGCCGGGCGGGATCTCTATAATTCACCCCTCCACTTT
CAGRDLYNSPLHF
>TRBV2|NA|NA|TRBJ1-6
TGTGCCAGCAGTGAACGGGGGAGCTCCTATAATTCACCCCTCCACTTT
CASSERGSSYNSPLHF
>TRBV5-1|medium-sized|TRBD1|TRBJ1-4
TGCGCCAGCAGCGTGGAACAGGGGGCGGCTGAAAAACTGTTTTTT
CASSVEQGAAEKLFF
>TRBV6-6|NA|NA|TRBJ2-3
TGTGCCAGCAAGGATGGCGGGGAGGCAGATACGCAGTATTTT
CASKDGGEADTQYF
>TRBV7-3|few|TRBD2|TRBJ2-5
TGTGCCAGCAGTATAGGGACTAGCGACAAAGAGACCCAGTACTTC
CASSIGTSDKETQYF